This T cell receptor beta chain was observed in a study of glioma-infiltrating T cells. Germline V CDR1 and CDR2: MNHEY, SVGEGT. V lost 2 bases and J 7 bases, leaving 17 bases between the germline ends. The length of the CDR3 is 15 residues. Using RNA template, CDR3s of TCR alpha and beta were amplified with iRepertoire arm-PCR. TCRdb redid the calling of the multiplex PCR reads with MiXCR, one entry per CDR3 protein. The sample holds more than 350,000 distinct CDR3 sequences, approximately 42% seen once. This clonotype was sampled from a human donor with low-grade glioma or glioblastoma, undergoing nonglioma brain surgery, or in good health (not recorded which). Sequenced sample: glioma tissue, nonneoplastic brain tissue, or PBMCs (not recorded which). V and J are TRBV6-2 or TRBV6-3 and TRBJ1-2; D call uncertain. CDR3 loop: CASSYRGRDSAGYTF. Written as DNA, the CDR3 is TGTGCCAGCAGTTACCGCGGACGGGATTCGGCTGGCTACACCTTC.